These T cell receptor beta chains were read from a single sample in a study of blood T cell repertoires in COVID-19. Profiled with immunoSEQ multiplex PCR; TCRdb holds only in-frame clones, not every one. The data show some 45,000 clones, 75% to 80% seen once. The sequenced sample was peripheral blood. These receptors were collected from a man in his 70s with active or convalescent COVID-19. The CDR3 runs from the conserved cysteine through the conserved F or W. The D gene is left open where the match is weak. Size is omitted from some rows. Given values are once, few, many or a class for expanded clones.

V gene	clone size	J gene	D gene	CDR3 protein	CDR3 DNA
TRBV4-1	-	TRBJ1-5	-	CASSQVRRGAQPQHF	TGCGCCAGCAGCCAAGTAAGGAGGGGCGCTCAGCCCCAGCATTTT
TRBV6-1	-	TRBJ1-5	TRBD1	CASSEWGQGQLNQPQHF	TGTGCCAGCAGTGAATGGGGACAGGGACAGCTCAATCAGCCCCAGCATTTT
TRBV12-3/TRBV12-4	-	TRBJ2-5	-	CASSLPSGETQYF	TGTGCCAGCAGTCTCCCATCGGGGGAGACCCAGTACTTC
TRBV28	once	TRBJ1-4	-	CASSLSRVWEKLFF	TGTGCCAGCAGTTTGTCCAGGGTTTGGGAAAAACTGTTTTTT
TRBV6-5	-	TRBJ1-6	-	CASSYYRVGASSPLHF	TGTGCCAGCAGTTACTACCGGGTTGGGGCTAGTTCACCCCTCCACTTT
TRBV10-3	few	TRBJ2-7	-	CAISEPRVYEQYF	TGTGCCATCAGTGAACCCAGGGTCTACGAGCAGTACTTC
TRBV19	-	TRBJ2-3	TRBD1	CASSDREATDTQYF	TGTGCCAGCTCGGACAGGGAGGCCACAGATACGCAGTATTTT
TRBV5-4	-	TRBJ1-1	-	CASSSQGVSEAFF	TGTGCCAGCAGCTCCCAGGGTGTCTCTGAAGCTTTCTTT
TRBV28	-	TRBJ1-4	-	CASRSATNEKLFF	TGTGCCAGCAGGAGTGCAACTAATGAAAAACTGTTTTTT
TRBV28	-	TRBJ2-3	-	CASRLRGADTQYF	TGTGCCAGCAGGCTAAGGGGCGCGGATACGCAGTATTTT
TRBV7-3	-	TRBJ2-3	TRBD2	CASSPGSGEWDTQYF	TGTGCCAGCAGCCCAGGTAGCGGGGAGTGGGATACGCAGTATTTT
TRBV30	-	TRBJ2-4	-	CAWSLGGGIQYF	TGTGCCTGGAGTCTGGGAGGGGGCATTCAGTACTTC
TRBV27	once	TRBJ1-4	TRBD1	CASSLSLDRFRLGEKLFF	TGTGCCAGCAGTTTATCGTTGGACAGGTTCCGCCTGGGGGAAAAACTGTTTTTT
TRBV6-6	-	TRBJ1-2	-	CASSLQTRIYGYTF	TGTGCCAGCAGCCTCCAGACGAGGATATATGGCTACACCTTC
TRBV5-4	-	TRBJ2-3	-	CASSSVVSRPTDTQYF	TGTGCCAGCAGCTCGGTGGTAAGCCGCCCCACAGATACGCAGTATTTT
TRBV9	-	TRBJ2-3	TRBD2	CASRRGRGYSTDTQYF	TGTGCCAGCCGACGGGGGAGGGGATATAGCACAGATACGCAGTATTTT
TRBV30	-	TRBJ1-1	TRBD1	CAWSRQGNTEAFF	TGTGCCTGGAGTAGACAGGGTAACACTGAAGCTTTCTTT
TRBV5-5	-	TRBJ2-5	TRBD1	CASSAYRGRETQYF	TGTGCCAGCAGCGCATACAGGGGTCGAGAGACCCAGTACTTC
TRBV5-1	few	TRBJ2-1	TRBD2	CASSLSGGKNEQFF	TGCGCCAGCAGCTTGAGCGGGGGGAAGAATGAGCAGTTCTTC
TRBV30	-	TRBJ2-5	-	CAWSLNRQETQYF	TGTGCCTGGAGTCTAAACCGACAAGAGACCCAGTACTTC
TRBV28	-	TRBJ2-7	-	CASSLSARDSEYF	TGTGCCAGCAGTTTATCAGCCCGGGATTCGGAGTACTTC
TRBV2	-	TRBJ2-2	TRBD1	CASTGQGARVGELFF	TGTGCCAGCACGGGACAGGGGGCGCGAGTCGGGGAGCTGTTTTTT
TRBV27	-	TRBJ1-1	TRBD1	CASSFSGGYTEAFF	TGTGCCAGCAGTTTCTCAGGGGGCTACACTGAAGCTTTCTTT
TRBV29-1	-	TRBJ1-4	TRBD1	CSGRTGDKLFF	TGCAGCGGGCGGACAGGGGATAAACTGTTTTTT
TRBV2	-	TRBJ2-3	-	CASGSTDTQYF	TGTGCCAGCGGCTCCACAGATACGCAGTATTTT
TRBV7-3	-	TRBJ1-2	-	CASSLTPHRESHYGYTF	TGTGCCAGCAGCTTAACCCCTCACAGGGAGTCCCATTATGGCTACACCTTC
TRBV7-8	few	TRBJ1-1	-	CASSLGPRAGVMGNTEAFF	TGTGCCAGCAGCTTGGGACCTCGGGCAGGGGTGATGGGGAACACTGAAGCTTTCTTT
TRBV19	few	TRBJ1-5	-	CASSIRSEQPQHF	TGTGCCAGTAGTATTAGGAGTGAACAGCCCCAGCATTTT
TRBV30	-	TRBJ1-1	-	CAWSVLSEAFF	TGTGCCTGGAGTGTGTTGAGTGAAGCTTTCTTT
TRBV28	-	TRBJ2-5	-	CASKPGQGETQYF	TGTGCCAGCAAGCCTGGCCAGGGAGAGACCCAGTACTTC
TRBV28	-	TRBJ1-1	-	CASSLPRQDTEAFF	TGTGCCAGCAGTTTACCACGACAAGACACTGAAGCTTTCTTT
TRBV6-2/TRBV6-3	-	TRBJ2-5	-	CASSSKSGYQENQETQYF	TGTGCCAGCAGCTCTAAAAGCGGCTACCAGGAAAATCAAGAGACCCAGTACTTC
TRBV5-6	-	TRBJ2-1	TRBD1	CASSLDRGNEQFF	TGTGCCAGCAGCTTGGACAGGGGGAATGAGCAGTTCTTC
TRBV11-1	-	TRBJ1-1	-	CASSLAPGNTEAFF	TGTGCCAGCAGCTTAGCGCCTGGCAACACTGAAGCTTTCTTT
TRBV5-8	few	TRBJ2-1	TRBD1	CASSHRDRYNEQFF	TGTGCCAGCAGCCACCGGGACAGATACAATGAGCAGTTCTTC
TRBV6-5	-	TRBJ1-1	TRBD1	CASSYEGADTEAFF	TGTGCCAGCAGTTACGAGGGGGCGGACACTGAAGCTTTCTTT
TRBV2	-	TRBJ1-6	-	CASSEAQGKAGSPLHF	TGTGCCAGCAGTGAAGCACAGGGTAAGGCTGGTTCACCCCTCCACTTT
TRBV6-1	once	TRBJ2-7	TRBD1	CASSEALQGVNEQYF	TGTGCCAGCAGTGAAGCGCTACAGGGGGTTAACGAGCAGTACTTC
TRBV11-2	-	TRBJ2-5	-	CASSLVGVRGPQETQYF	TGTGCCAGCAGCTTAGTCGGGGTACGGGGTCCCCAAGAGACCCAGTACTTC
TRBV6-5	-	TRBJ2-7	-	CASSTPGGQTYEQYF	TGTGCCAGCAGCACCCCCGGGGGACAGACCTACGAGCAGTACTTC
TRBV30	medium-sized	TRBJ2-7	TRBD2	CAWHTPGGVQYF	TGTGCCTGGCATACACCCGGGGGGGTCCAGTACTTC
TRBV2	-	TRBJ1-6	TRBD1	CASSVEDRPNSPLHF	TGTGCCAGCAGTGTAGAGGACAGGCCCAATTCACCCCTCCACTTT
TRBV5-1	-	TRBJ1-3	-	CASSYSEGGNTIYF	TGCGCCAGCAGCTATTCCGAGGGAGGAAACACCATATATTTT
TRBV28	-	TRBJ2-3	-	CASTDPGTSTDTQYF	TGTGCCAGCACTGATCCCGGGACTAGCACAGATACGCAGTATTTT
TRBV30	-	TRBJ2-7	-	CAWSRLREQYF	TGTGCCTGGAGTAGGCTGCGGGAGCAGTACTTC
TRBV10-3	-	TRBJ1-1	-	CAIEDQQGRRAFF	TGTGCCATCGAGGATCAACAGGGACGACGAGCTTTCTTT
TRBV6-5	once	TRBJ2-3	-	CASRPVLQGTDTQYF	TGTGCCAGCAGACCGGTGTTGCAGGGCACAGATACGCAGTATTTT
TRBV21-1	-	TRBJ2-1	-	CASSKFVGELNNEQFF	TGTGCCAGCAGCAAATTCGTCGGGGAGTTAAACAATGAGCAGTTCTTC
TRBV18	-	TRBJ1-3	-	CASSTEGSGNTIYF	TGTGCCAGCTCAACGGAGGGATCTGGAAACACCATATATTTT
TRBV7-7	-	TRBJ1-2	-	CASSSPCGYTF	TGTGCTAGCAGCTCCCCCTGTGGCTACACCTTC
TRBV28	few	TRBJ2-2	-	CASTPGGGLGGELFF	TGTGCCAGCACCCCTGGGGGGGGCCTTGGCGGGGAGCTGTTTTTT
TRBV6-5	-	TRBJ2-2	-	CASGSDTNTGELFF	TGTGCCAGCGGGAGCGACACTAACACCGGGGAGCTGTTTTTT
TRBV4-2	few	TRBJ2-3	TRBD1	CASSNRGNPDTQYF	TGTGCCAGCAGCAACAGGGGGAACCCAGATACGCAGTATTTT